This T cell receptor beta chain was obtained from a study of technical replicates of blood from several donors. This table comes from immunoSEQ multiplex PCR, and its TCRdb copy is limited to in-frame clones, with some not included. Of around 80,000 clones in the sample, 94% were seen once. Trimming pared 6 bases from V and 5 bases from J, leaving 13 bases between. Germline CDR1 LNHDA, CDR2 SQIVND (reference sequence). This CDR3 has 13 residues. This clone has more than one count but fewer than ten. V is TRBV19 and J is TRBJ1-1, with D maybe TRBD1 (5 bases). The specimen was T cells isolated from PBMCs. This clonotype was sampled from a human donor in good health. DNA for the CDR3: TGTGCCAGTAGCGCAGGGTCCTGGACTGAAGCTTTCTTT. Amino acids: CASSAGSWTEAFF.